This T cell receptor (beta chain) was profiled in a study of response to subunit inactivated influenza vaccine. TCRdb re-called the RT-PCR reads through MiXCR, storing one row per CDR3 protein. The sample carries hundreds of thousands of distinct CDR3 sequences, over 9.5% recorded once. This TCR was recovered from a man aged 45-65 years who received an inactivated influenza vaccine. Source: PBMCs from blood, taken roughly 6 weeks after vaccination.

CDR3 sequence reads: CASSEFRSGELFF. CDR3 nucleotide sequence: TGTGCCAGCAGTGAATTTCGGTCCGGGGAGCTGTTTTTT. The chain recombines TRBV25-1 with TRBJ2-2; D is uncertain. Between the trimmed V and J ends, which lost 1 base and 6 bases, there was a span of 6 bases. Germline CDR1 reads MGHDK; CDR2 reads SYGVNS. The CDR3 is made up of 13 amino acids.